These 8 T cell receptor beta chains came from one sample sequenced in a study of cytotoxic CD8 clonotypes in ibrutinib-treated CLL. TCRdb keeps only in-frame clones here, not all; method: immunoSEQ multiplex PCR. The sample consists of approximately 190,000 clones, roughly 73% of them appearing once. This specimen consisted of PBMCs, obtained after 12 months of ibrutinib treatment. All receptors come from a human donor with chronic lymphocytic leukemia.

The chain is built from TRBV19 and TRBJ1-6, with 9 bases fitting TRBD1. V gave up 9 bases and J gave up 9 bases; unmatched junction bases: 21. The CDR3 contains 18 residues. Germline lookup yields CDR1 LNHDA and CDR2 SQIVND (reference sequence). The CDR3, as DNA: TGTGCCAGCTCGGGGAGGGGGACAGGGCCGTCCTTTCTTTCACCCCTCCACTTT. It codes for CASSGRGTGPSFLSPLHF. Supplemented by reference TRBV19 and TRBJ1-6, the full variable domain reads DGGITQSPKYLFRKEGQNVTLSCEQNLNHDAMYWYRQDPGQGLRLIYYSQIVNDFQKGDIAEGYSVSREKKESFPLTVTSAQKNPTAFYLCASSGRGTGPSFLSPLHFGNGTRLTVT.

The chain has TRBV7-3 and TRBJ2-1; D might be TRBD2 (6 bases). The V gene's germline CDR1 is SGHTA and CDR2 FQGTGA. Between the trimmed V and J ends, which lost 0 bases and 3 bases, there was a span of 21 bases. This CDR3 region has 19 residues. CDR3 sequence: CASSLTGGGVQTLYNEQFF. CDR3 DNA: TGTGCCAGCAGCTTAACAGGCGGCGGGGTTCAGACTCTCTACAATGAGCAGTTCTTC. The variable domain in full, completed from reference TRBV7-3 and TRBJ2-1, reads GAGVSQTPSNKVTEKGKYVELRCDPISGHTALYWYRQSLGQGPEFLIYFQGTGAADDSGLPNDRFFAVRPEGSVSTLKIQRTERGDSAVYLCASSLTGGGVQTLYNEQFFGPGTRLTVL.

The CDR3 is CASSFLGGGNTEAFF. The CDR3 DNA reads TGCGCCAGCAGCTTCTTAGGCGGAGGAAACACTGAAGCTTTCTTT. The V and J genes are TRBV5-1 and TRBJ1-1, with D hard to call. Looked up from germline, CDR1 is SGHRS and CDR2 is YFSETQ. The CDR3 contains 15 residues. Trimming removed 2 bases from V and 2 bases from J, with 13 bases in between.

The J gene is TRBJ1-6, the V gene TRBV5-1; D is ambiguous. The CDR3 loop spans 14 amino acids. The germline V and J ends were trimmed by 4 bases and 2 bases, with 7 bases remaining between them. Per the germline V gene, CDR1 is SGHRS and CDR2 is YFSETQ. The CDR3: CASSPSTYNSPLHF. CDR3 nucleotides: TGCGCCAGCAGCCCGAGTACCTATAATTCACCCCTCCACTTT.

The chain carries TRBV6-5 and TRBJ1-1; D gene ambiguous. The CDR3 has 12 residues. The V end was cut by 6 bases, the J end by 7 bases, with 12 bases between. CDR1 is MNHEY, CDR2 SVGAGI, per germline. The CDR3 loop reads CASRRVESEAFF. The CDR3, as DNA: TGTGCCAGCAGGAGGGTTGAAAGTGAAGCTTTCTTT.

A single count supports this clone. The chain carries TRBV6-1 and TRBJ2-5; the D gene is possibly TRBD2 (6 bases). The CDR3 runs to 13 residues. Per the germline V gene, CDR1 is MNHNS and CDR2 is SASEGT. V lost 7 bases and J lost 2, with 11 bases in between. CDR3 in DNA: TGTGCCAGCAACGATCGGGGGCAAGAGACCCAGTACTTC. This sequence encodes CASNDRGQETQYF.

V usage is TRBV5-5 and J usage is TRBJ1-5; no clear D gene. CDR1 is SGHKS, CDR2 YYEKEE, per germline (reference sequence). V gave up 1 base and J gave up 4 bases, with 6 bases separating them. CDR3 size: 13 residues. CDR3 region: CASSLTDNQPQHF. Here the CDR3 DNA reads TGTGCCAGCAGCTTGACGGATAATCAGCCCCAGCATTTT.

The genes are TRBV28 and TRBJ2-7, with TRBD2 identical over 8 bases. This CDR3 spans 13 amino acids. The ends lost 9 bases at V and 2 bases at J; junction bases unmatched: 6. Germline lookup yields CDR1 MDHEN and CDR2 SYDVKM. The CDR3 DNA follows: TGTGCCAGTCGGGGGGGGTGGACCTACGAGCAGTACTTC. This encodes CASRGGWTYEQYF.